Listed below are T cell receptor beta chains from one sample, sequenced in a study of T-cell memory formation after mild COVID-19. TCRdb analysed the 5' RACE reads with MiXCR anew, one entry per CDR3 protein. In the table there are hundreds of thousands of distinct CDR3 sequences, 20% to 25% of which are singletons. The source material was PBMCs or a T cell subset sorted from them (not recorded which). The receptors originated from a man between 18 and 29 years old who had mild COVID-19 (a few samples of this study predate the infection). Cell type and time point are not known. Each CDR3 is given with its conserved first and last residue. The D gene is left open where the match is weak. Only part of the rows carry a size: once, few, many, or a class if the clone is expanded.

v_call	clone_size	d_call	j_call	cdr3_nt	cdr3_aa
TRBV24-1	.	.	TRBJ1-1	TGTGCCACCCAACAGGGATACAACACTGAAGCTTTCTTT	CATQQGYNTEAFF
TRBV27	.	TRBD1	TRBJ1-1	TGTGCCAGCAGTCCCTCACGACAGGGGGCGAGGGCTTTCTTT	CASSPSRQGARAFF
TRBV6-5	many	TRBD1	TRBJ2-5	TGTGCCAGCAGTGGGACAGGGCAGGAGACCCAGTACTTC	CASSGTGQETQYF
TRBV28	.	TRBD1	TRBJ2-3	TGTGCCAGCAGTTTTCGACAGGGGGCCTTCACAGATACGCAGTATTTT	CASSFRQGAFTDTQYF
TRBV28	.	.	TRBJ1-6	TGTGCCACCGACAGCAGTAATTCACCCCTCCACTTT	CATDSSNSPLHF
TRBV15	.	.	TRBJ1-1	TGTGCCACCAGCAGAGATGAAGGGGGGAATACTGAAGCTTTCTTT	CATSRDEGGNTEAFF
TRBV5-6	few	.	TRBJ2-5	TGTGCCAGCAGCTTGGCTAACAGGGTCCAAGAGACCCAGTACTTC	CASSLANRVQETQYF
TRBV7-2	few	.	TRBJ1-2	TGTGCCAGCAGCGTCCGGGACGGGGTTTATGGCTACACCTTC	CASSVRDGVYGYTF
TRBV5-1	few	TRBD1	TRBJ2-7	TGCGCCAGCAGCTTGGGAGACAGGGACTACGAGCAGTACTTC	CASSLGDRDYEQYF
TRBV6-5	.	TRBD1	TRBJ2-1	TGTGCCAGCAGTTACAACAGGGGAAATGAGCAGTTCTTC	CASSYNRGNEQFF
TRBV5-1	.	TRBD2	TRBJ2-3	TGCGCCAGCAGCCCAGGGACTACCACAGATACGCAGTATTTT	CASSPGTTTDTQYF
TRBV7-2	few	.	TRBJ2-3	TGTGCCAGCAGCCAGCCAACAGGATTCCTCACAGATACGCAGTATTTT	CASSQPTGFLTDTQYF
TRBV6-2/TRBV6-3	few	TRBD1	TRBJ1-2	TGTGCCAGCAGTTACGACGACAGGGTGGGCTATGGCTACACCTTC	CASSYDDRVGYGYTF
TRBV20-1	.	.	TRBJ2-3	TGCAGTTCCTGGACGAGGAGCACAGATACGCAGTATTTT	CSSWTRSTDTQYF
TRBV20-1	.	TRBD1	TRBJ1-6	TGCAGTGCTAGACCCACCGGGACAGGTCTTTCACCCCTCCACTTT	CSARPTGTGLSPLHF
TRBV20-1	.	.	TRBJ2-3	TGCAGTGCTGGCGTGGGGCAGAACACAGATACGCAGTATTTT	CSAGVGQNTDTQYF
TRBV11-2	.	TRBD1	TRBJ2-5	TGTGCCAGCAGCCATGGGACAGGGGGCCAAGAGACCCAGTACTTC	CASSHGTGGQETQYF
TRBV5-1	few	.	TRBJ2-3	TGCGCCAGCAGAGGCCCAGGGGGCACAGATACGCAGTATTTT	CASRGPGGTDTQYF
TRBV12-3/TRBV12-4	few	TRBD1	TRBJ2-7	TGTGCCAGCAGTCTCCGGACAGGGACCGAGCAGTACTTC	CASSLRTGTEQYF
TRBV7-2	.	TRBD2	TRBJ2-2	TGTGCCAGCAGCTCTGGACGGACTAGCGGGGTAGGCGGGGAGCTGTTTTTT	CASSSGRTSGVGGELFF
TRBV7-9	.	.	TRBJ2-4	TGTGCCAGCAGCTCAACTGACTCCGGAGGTAGAAACATTCAGTACTTC	CASSSTDSGGRNIQYF
TRBV7-3	few	TRBD2	TRBJ2-1	TGTGCCAGCAGCTTAGTTGGCGGGGGGGCCGGTGAGCAGTTCTTC	CASSLVGGGAGEQFF
TRBV7-2	.	TRBD1	TRBJ1-3	TGTGCCAGCAGAATAGCTGGGACAGCTGGAAACACCATATATTTT	CASRIAGTAGNTIYF
TRBV4-1	few	.	TRBJ1-6	TGCGCCAGCAGCCAAGAGTCCGGGTGGTATTCACCCCTCCACTTT	CASSQESGWYSPLHF
TRBV28	few	TRBD2	TRBJ2-1	TGTGCCAGCAGACCCGGGACTAACTACAATGAGCAGTTCTTC	CASRPGTNYNEQFF
TRBV4-2	few	.	TRBJ2-4	TGTGCCAGCAGCCACCCGGACACAACCATTCAGTACTTC	CASSHPDTTIQYF
TRBV6-2/TRBV6-3	.	.	TRBJ2-5	TGTGCCAGCAGTTTCCTAGCTGGACGGGGGCAAGAGACCCAGTACTTC	CASSFLAGRGQETQYF
TRBV12-3/TRBV12-4	once	TRBD1	TRBJ2-2	TGTGCCAGCAGTCTTGACAGGGCCGGAGCAGGCGGGGAGCTGTTTTTT	CASSLDRAGAGGELFF